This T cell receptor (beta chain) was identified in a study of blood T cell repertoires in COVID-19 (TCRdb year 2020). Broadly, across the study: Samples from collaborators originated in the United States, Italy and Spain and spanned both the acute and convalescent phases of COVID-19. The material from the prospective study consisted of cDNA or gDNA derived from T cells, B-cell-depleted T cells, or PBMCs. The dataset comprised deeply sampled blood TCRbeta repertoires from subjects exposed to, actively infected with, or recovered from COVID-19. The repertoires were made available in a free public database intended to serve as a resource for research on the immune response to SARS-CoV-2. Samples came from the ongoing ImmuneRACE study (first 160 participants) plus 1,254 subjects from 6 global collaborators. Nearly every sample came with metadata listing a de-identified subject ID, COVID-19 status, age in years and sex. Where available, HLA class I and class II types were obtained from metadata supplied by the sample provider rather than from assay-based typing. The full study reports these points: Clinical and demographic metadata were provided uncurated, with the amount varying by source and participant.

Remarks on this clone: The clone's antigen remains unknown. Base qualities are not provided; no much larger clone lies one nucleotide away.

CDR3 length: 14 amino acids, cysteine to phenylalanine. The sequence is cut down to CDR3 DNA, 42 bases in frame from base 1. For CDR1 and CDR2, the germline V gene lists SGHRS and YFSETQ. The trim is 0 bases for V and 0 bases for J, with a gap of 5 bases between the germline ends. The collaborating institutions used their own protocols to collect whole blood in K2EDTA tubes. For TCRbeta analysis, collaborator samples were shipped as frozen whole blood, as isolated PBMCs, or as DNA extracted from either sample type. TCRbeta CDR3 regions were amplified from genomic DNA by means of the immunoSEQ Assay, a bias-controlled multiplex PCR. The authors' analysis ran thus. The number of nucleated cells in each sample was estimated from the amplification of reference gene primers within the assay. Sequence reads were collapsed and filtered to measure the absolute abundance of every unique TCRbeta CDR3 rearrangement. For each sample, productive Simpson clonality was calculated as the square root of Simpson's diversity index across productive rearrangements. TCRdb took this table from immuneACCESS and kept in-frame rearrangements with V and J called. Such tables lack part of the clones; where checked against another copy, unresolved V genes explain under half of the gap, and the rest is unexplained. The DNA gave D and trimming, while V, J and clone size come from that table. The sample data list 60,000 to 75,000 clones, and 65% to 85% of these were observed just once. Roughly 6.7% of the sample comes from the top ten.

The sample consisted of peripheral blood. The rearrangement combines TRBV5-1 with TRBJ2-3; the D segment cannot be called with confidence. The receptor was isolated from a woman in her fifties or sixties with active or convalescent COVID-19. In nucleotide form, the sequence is TGCGCCAGCAGCTTGGCTTTTAGCACAGATACGCAGTATTTT. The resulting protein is CASSLAFSTDTQYF.